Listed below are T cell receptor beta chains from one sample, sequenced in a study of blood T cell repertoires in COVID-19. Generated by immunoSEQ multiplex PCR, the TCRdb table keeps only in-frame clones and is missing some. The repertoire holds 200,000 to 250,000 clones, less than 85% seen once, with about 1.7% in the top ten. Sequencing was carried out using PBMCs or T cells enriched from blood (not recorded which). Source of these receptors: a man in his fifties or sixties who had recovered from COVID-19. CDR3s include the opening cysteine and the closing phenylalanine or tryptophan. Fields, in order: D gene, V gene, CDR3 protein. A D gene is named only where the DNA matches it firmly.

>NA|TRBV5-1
CASSGGTVYGYTF
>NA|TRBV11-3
CASSLISYNEQFF
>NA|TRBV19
CASSHGQNYGYTF
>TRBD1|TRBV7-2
CASSLRQGDSSPLHF
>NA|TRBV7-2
CASSQGGGGREKLFF
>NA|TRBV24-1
CATSDLGPGGEETQYF
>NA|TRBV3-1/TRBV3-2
CASSQATGINTEAFF
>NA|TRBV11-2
CASSLGGYNEQFF
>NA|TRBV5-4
CASSFTGEGYTF
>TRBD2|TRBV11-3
CASSFGGGAAETQYF
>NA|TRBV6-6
CASSYSGQNNSPLHF
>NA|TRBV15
CATSSGAGTGSPLHF
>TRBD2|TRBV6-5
CASSSLAGGRTGELFF
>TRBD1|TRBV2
CASSLQGGNEKLFF
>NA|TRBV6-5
CASSTGPGGYTF
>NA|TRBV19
CASSMQVKEKLFF
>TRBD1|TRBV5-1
CASSSQGQGAEGYTF
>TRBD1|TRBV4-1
CASSQGPTGETEAFF
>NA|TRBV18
CASSPETGGYGYTF
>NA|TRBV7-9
CASSEQDTQYF